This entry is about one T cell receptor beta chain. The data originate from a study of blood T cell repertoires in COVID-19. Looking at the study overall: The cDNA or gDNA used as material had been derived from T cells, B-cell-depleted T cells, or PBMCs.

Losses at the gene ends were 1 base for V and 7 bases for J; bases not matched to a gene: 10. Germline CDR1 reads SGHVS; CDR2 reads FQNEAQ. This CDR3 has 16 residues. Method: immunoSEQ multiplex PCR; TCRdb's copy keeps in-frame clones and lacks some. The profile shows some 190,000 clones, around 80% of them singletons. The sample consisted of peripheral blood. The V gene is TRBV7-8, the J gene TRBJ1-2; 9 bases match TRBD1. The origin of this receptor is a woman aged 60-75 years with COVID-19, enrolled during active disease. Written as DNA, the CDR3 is TGTGCCAGCAGCTTAGGTGGTCTACAGGGGGCCTTTGGCTACACCTTC. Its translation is CASSLGGLQGAFGYTF.